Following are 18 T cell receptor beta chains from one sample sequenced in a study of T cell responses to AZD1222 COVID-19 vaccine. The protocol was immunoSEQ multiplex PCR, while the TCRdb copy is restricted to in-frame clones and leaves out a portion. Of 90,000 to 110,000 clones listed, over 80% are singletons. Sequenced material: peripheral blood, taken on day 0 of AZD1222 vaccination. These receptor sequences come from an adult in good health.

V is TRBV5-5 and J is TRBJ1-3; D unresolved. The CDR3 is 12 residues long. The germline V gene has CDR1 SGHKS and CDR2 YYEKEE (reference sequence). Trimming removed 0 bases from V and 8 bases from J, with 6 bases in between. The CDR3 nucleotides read TGTGCCAGCAGCTTGGTTCCCTACACCATATATTTT. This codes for CASSLVPYTIYF. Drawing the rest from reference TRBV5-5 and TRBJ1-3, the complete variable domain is DAGVTQSPTHLIKTRGQQVTLRCSPISGHKSVSWYQQVLGQGPQFIFQYYEKEERGRGNFPDRFSARQFPNYSSELNVNALLLGDSALYLCASSLVPYTIYFGEGSWLTVV.

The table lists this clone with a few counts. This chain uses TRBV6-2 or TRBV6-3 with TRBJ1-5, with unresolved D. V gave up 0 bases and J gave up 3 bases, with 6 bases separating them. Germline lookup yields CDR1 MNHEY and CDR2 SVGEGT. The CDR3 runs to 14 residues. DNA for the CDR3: TGTGCCAGCAGTTACTCGGCTTACAATCAGCCCCAGCATTTT. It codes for CASSYSAYNQPQHF.

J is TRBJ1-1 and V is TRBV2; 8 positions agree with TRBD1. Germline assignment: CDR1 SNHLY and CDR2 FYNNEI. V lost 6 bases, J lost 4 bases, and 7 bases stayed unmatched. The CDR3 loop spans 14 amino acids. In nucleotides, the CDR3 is TGTGCCAGCAGGGACAGGGTCGGAACCACTGAAGCTTTCTTT. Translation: CASRDRVGTTEAFF.

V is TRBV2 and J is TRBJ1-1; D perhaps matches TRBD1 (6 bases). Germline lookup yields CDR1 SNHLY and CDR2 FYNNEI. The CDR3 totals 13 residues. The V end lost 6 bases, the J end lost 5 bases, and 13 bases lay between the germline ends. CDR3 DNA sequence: TGTGCCAGCAGGACCGACAGGTCGACTGAAGCTTTCTTT. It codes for CASRTDRSTEAFF.

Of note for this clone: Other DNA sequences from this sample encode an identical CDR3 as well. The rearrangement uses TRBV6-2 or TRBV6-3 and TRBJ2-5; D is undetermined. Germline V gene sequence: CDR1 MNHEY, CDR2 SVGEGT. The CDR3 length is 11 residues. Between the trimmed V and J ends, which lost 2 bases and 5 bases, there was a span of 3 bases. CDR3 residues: CASSYGETQYF. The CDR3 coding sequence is TGTGCCAGCAGTTACGGCGAGACCCAGTACTTC.

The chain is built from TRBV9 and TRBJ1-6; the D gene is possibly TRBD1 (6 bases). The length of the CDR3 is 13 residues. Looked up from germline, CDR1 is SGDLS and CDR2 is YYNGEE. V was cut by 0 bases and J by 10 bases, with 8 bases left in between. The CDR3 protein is CASSVEGQSPLHF. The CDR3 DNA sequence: TGTGCCAGCAGCGTAGAAGGACAGTCACCCCTCCACTTT.

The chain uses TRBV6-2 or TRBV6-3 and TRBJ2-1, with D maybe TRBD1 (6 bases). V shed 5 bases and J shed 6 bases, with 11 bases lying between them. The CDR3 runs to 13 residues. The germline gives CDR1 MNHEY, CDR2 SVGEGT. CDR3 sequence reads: CASSRTDLNEQFF. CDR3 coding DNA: TGTGCCAGCAGTCGGACAGACCTCAATGAGCAGTTCTTC.

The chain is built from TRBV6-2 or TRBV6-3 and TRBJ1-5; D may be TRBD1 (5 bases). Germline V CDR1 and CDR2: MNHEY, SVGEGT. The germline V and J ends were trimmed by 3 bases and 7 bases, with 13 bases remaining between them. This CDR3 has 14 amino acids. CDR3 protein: CASSYGGTTQPQHF. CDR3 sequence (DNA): TGTGCCAGCAGTTATGGGGGTACGACGCAGCCCCAGCATTTT.

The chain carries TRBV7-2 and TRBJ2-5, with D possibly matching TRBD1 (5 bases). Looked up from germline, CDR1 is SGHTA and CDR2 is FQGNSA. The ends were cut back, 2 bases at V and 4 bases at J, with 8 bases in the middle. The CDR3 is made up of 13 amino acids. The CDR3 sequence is CASSLRQGETQYF. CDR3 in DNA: TGTGCCAGCAGCTTACGGCAGGGAGAGACCCAGTACTTC.

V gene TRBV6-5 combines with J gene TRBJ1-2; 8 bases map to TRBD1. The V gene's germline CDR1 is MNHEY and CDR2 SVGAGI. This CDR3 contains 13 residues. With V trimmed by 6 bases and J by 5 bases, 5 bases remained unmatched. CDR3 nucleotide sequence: TGTGCCAGCAGCGACAGGGGAGGATATGGCTACACCTTC. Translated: CASSDRGGYGYTF.

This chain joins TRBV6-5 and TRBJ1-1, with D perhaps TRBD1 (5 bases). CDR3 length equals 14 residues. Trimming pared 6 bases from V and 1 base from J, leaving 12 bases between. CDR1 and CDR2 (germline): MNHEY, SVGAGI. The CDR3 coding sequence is TGTGCCAGCAGGGGTTTGGGGCGGAACACTGAAGCTTTCTTT. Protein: CASRGLGRNTEAFF.

The CDR3 DNA reads as TGTGCCAGCAGCCCGTGGACAGGGGGCTTTTATGGCTACACCTTC. This sequence encodes CASSPWTGGFYGYTF. The rearrangement joins TRBV7-8 to TRBJ1-2, with 11 bases matching TRBD1. This CDR3 spans 15 amino acids. In germline, CDR1 is SGHVS, CDR2 FQNEAQ. The V gene end was trimmed by 5 bases and the J gene end by 5 bases; junction bases not matched to a gene: 7.

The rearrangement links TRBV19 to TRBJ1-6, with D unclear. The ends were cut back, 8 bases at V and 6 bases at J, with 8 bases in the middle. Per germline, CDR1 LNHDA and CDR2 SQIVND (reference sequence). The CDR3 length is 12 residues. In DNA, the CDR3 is TGTGCCAGTTCTTCCGGTAATTCACCCCTCCACTTT. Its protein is CASSSGNSPLHF.

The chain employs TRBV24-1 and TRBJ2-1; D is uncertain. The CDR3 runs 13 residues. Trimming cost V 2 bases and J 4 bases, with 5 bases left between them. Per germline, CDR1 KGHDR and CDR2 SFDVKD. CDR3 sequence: CATSDSPYNEQFF. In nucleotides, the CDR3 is TGTGCCACCAGTGATTCACCGTACAATGAGCAGTTCTTC.

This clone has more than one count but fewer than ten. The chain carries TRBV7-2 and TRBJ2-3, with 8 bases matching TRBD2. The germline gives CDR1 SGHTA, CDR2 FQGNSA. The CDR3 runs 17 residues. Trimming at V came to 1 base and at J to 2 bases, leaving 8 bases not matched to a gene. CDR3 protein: CASSLGYGGAFTDTQYF. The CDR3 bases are TGTGCCAGCAGCTTAGGATACGGGGGGGCGTTCACAGATACGCAGTATTTT.

The CDR3 DNA reads as TGTGCCATCAGTCGACAGACAGTTTTCTATGGCTACACCTTC. Its protein product is CAISRQTVFYGYTF. The chain combines TRBV10-3 with TRBJ1-2; D is perhaps TRBD1 (5 bases). The germline gives CDR1 ENHRY, CDR2 SYGVKD. This CDR3 has 14 amino acids. Trimming removed 5 bases at V and 4 bases at J, with 14 bases between.

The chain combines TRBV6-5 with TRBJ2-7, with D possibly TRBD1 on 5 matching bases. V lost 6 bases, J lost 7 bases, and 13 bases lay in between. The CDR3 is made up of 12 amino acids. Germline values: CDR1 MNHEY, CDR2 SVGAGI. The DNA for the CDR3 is TGTGCCAGCAGGGGGCCCTACGATGAGCAGTACTTC. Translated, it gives CASRGPYDEQYF.

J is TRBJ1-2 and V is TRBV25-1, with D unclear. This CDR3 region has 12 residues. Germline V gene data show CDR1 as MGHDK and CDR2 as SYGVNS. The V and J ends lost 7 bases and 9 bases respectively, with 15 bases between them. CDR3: CASKLTWRRYTF. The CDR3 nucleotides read TGTGCCAGCAAACTCACCTGGAGGCGCTACACCTTC.